The 3 T cell receptor beta chains in this list originate from one sample, sequenced in a study of shared clonotypes between healthy human individuals. TCRdb's table, derived via immunoSEQ multiplex PCR, lists solely in-frame clones and lacks some. This table holds some 2.1 million clones, approximately 92% found once. Selected positively for CCR7 and CD45RO-negative, naive CD8 cells excluded terminally differentiated effector memory CD45RA+ cells. The source material was naive CD8+ T cells from PBMCs. All receptors come from a man between 18 and 35 years old in good health. Some clones in this sample may be carry-over from other donors' samples.

The V gene is TRBV19, the J gene TRBJ1-5; 9 bases are a match to TRBD1. CDR3 length equals 17 residues. V shed 5 bases, J shed 3 bases, and the junction held 11 bases outside the gene matches. Per germline, CDR1 LNHDA and CDR2 SQIVND (reference sequence). Written as DNA, the CDR3 is TGTGCCAGTAGTGACCGGGACAGGGTTTACTACAATCAGCCCCAGCATTTT. It is translated as CASSDRDRVYYNQPQHF. Complete variable domain (other parts from reference TRBV19 and TRBJ1-5): DGGITQSPKYLFRKEGQNVTLSCEQNLNHDAMYWYRQDPGQGLRLIYYSQIVNDFQKGDIAEGYSVSREKKESFPLTVTSAQKNPTAFYLCASSDRDRVYYNQPQHFGDGTRLSIL.

This chain joins TRBV2 and TRBJ1-2, with 9 bases matching TRBD1. CDR3 length equals 15 residues. The V and J ends lost 6 bases and 2 bases, in that order; junction bases with no gene match: 7. In germline, CDR1 is SNHLY, CDR2 FYNNEI. The CDR3 is CASRTGTGRNYGYTF. The CDR3 DNA sequence: TGTGCCAGCAGAACCGGGACAGGGAGGAACTATGGCTACACCTTC.

This sequence joins TRBV5-1 and TRBJ1-2, with TRBD1 identical over 10 bases. The germline V gene has CDR1 SGHRS and CDR2 YFSETQ. The CDR3 covers 16 residues. Trimming at V came to 4 bases and at J to 6 bases, leaving 12 bases not matched to a gene. This CDR3 is CASSPILTGGRDGYTF. The DNA of the CDR3 is TGCGCCAGCAGCCCGATATTGACAGGGGGCCGTGATGGCTACACCTTC.